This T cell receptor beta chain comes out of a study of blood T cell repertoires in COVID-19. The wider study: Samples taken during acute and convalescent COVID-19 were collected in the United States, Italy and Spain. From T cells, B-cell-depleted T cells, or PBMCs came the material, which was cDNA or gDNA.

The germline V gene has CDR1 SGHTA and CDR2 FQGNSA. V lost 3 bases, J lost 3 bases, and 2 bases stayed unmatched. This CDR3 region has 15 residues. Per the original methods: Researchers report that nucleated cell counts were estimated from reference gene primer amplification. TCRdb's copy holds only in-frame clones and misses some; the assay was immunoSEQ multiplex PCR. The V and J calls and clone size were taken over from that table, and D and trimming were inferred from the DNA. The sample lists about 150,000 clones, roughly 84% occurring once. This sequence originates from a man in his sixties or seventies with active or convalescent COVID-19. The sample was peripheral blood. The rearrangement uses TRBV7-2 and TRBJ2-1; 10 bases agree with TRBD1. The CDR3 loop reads CASSFGTGVYNEQFF. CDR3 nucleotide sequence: TGTGCCAGCAGCTTTGGGACAGGGGTCTACAATGAGCAGTTCTTC.